The entry that follows covers one TCR beta chain sequence. The source of the sample is a study of T cell responses to AZD1222 COVID-19 vaccine. The germline CDR1 and CDR2 sequences are SNHLY and FYNNEI. V lost 7 bases, J lost 2 bases, and 10 bases stayed unmatched. CDR3 length equals 15 residues. Sequencing used immunoSEQ multiplex PCR; TCRdb keeps in-frame clones, though not all of them. The sample includes about 74,000 clones, approximately 89% of them seen just once. V and J are TRBV2 and TRBJ2-5; 7 bases fit TRBD1. The sequencing here drew on peripheral blood, taken 28 days after the second AZD1222 dose. The clonotype was recovered from an adult who received the AZD1222 COVID-19 vaccine. CDR3 residues: CASTLRTGSQETQYF. CDR3 bases: TGTGCCAGCACTCTTCGGACAGGTTCTCAAGAGACCCAGTACTTC.